This T cell receptor (beta chain) came from a study of cytotoxic CD8 clonotypes in ibrutinib-treated CLL. The study's findings and limits: Clonality increased with ibrutinib response but returned toward baseline at progression.

Method: immunoSEQ multiplex PCR; TCRdb's copy keeps in-frame clones and lacks some. The sample gives 150,000 or so clones, about 84% of which show up once; less than 9% is in the top ten. Remarks on this clone: The antigen remains undetermined.

V shed 6 bases and J 5 bases; nucleotides not matched to a gene: 3. From germline, CDR1 is SQVTM and CDR2 ANQGSEA. The length of the CDR3 is 11 residues. The origin of this receptor is a human donor with chronic lymphocytic leukemia. This specimen consisted of PBMCs, obtained after 36 months of ibrutinib treatment. The V and J genes are TRBV29-1 and TRBJ1-1, with 7 bases lining up with TRBD1. This CDR3 reads CSVGQRTEAFF. Written as DNA, the CDR3 is TGCAGCGTGGGACAGCGGACTGAAGCTTTCTTT.